Reported below is one T cell receptor beta chain. Its antigen is currently unknown. The data are from a study of PD-1 blockade in classical Hodgkin lymphoma. Study-wide results and limits: Undefined causes, possibly disease activity or prior therapy, underlie the repertoire differences. Newly diagnosed patients were said to have less baseline TCR diversity than healthy donors did.

As to time point: newly diagnosed, previously untreated cHL patient sample. The study isolated CD8+ T cells from thawed PBMCs by magnetic negative selection. Untreated, newly diagnosed classical Hodgkin lymphoma PBMCs were comparators. Here immunoSEQ multiplex PCR was the method, and the copy in TCRdb shows in-frame clones only, minus some. The top ten clones hold over 10% of a sample with a few thousand clones, approximately 77% of them seen once. The source material was CD8+ T cells from blood. The sequence was obtained from a human donor with classical Hodgkin lymphoma.

The CDR3 nucleotides read TGTGCCAGCAGCTTAATAGAGACAACTAATGAAAAACTGTTTTTT. As protein: CASSLIETTNEKLFF. The chain carries TRBV5-8 and TRBJ1-4; D not certain. With 2 bases removed from V and 0 bases from J, the gap between germline ends came to 8 bases. The CDR3 covers 15 residues. Looked up from germline, CDR1 is SGHTS and CDR2 is YDEGEE.